A single sample is the source of the 23 T cell receptor beta chains below, sequenced in a study of PD-1 blockade in classical Hodgkin lymphoma. After autologous stem cell transplantation all patients relapsed, and prior brentuximab vedotin exposure differed between cohorts. The table came from immunoSEQ multiplex PCR; TCRdb's copy has only in-frame clones and leaves some out. The data hold 130,000 to 150,000 clones, with under 85% observed a single time. The material sequenced was peripheral blood mononuclear cells (PBMCs), taken before the second cycle of nivolumab. These receptors were obtained from a human donor with classical Hodgkin lymphoma.

The chain combines TRBV12-5 with TRBJ1-1; no reliable D call. CDR3 length: 17 amino acids. Between the trimmed V and J ends, which lost 1 base and 3 bases, there was a span of 18 bases. Germline V gene data show CDR1 as LGHNT and CDR2 as FRNRAP. The CDR3 region is CASGLAKDGRFDTEAFF. CDR3 coding DNA: TGTGCTAGTGGTTTGGCAAAGGACGGACGGTTTGACACTGAAGCTTTCTTT.

The chain combines TRBV6-5 with TRBJ2-1; the D gene is possibly TRBD2 (5 bases). V was pared by 6 bases and J by 3 bases, with 9 bases between. From germline, CDR1 is MNHEY and CDR2 SVGAGI. The CDR3 length is 13 residues. The CDR3 DNA is TGTGCCAGCAGAAGCCGGGACTACAATGAGCAGTTCTTC. It encodes CASRSRDYNEQFF.

V usage is TRBV5-6 and J usage is TRBJ1-5, with TRBD1 as a possible D gene (5 bases). V was trimmed by 0 bases and J by 0 bases, leaving 16 bases between them. The V gene's germline CDR1 is SGHDT and CDR2 YYEEEE. The CDR3 covers 18 residues. CDR3 sequence reads: CASSLAKKRDSSNQPQHF. For the CDR3, the DNA is TGTGCCAGCAGCTTGGCCAAGAAACGAGACAGTAGCAATCAGCCCCAGCATTTT.

The chain couples TRBV12-5 to TRBJ2-7; the D is unclear. Germline CDR1 reads LGHNT; CDR2 reads FRNRAP. With 7 bases removed from V and 3 bases from J, the gap between germline ends came to 13 bases. The CDR3 totals 13 residues. CDR3 nucleotide sequence: TGTGCTAGTGCCCTCGGGCAGAGCTACGAGCAGTACTTC. Translated: CASALGQSYEQYF.

This clone was detected a few times. The chain combines TRBV18 with TRBJ2-5, with D perhaps matching TRBD1 (5 bases). CDR3 size: 17 residues. Trimming took off 2 bases at V and 1 base at J, with 17 bases between the two ends. Germline V gene lookup returns CDR1 KGHSH and CDR2 LQKENI. CDR3 bases: TGTGCCAGCTCACCAGCCTCCCTAGGGGCGCGCCAAGAGACCCAGTACTTC. Its protein is CASSPASLGARQETQYF.

This clone showed up just once. The chain joins TRBV5-1 to TRBJ2-3; D is undetermined. Per germline, CDR1 SGHRS and CDR2 YFSETQ. Between the trimmed V and J ends, which lost 6 bases and 4 bases, there was a span of 3 bases. The CDR3 has 10 amino acids. CDR3: CASKADTQYF. The DNA for the CDR3 is TGCGCCAGCAAGGCAGATACGCAGTATTTT. The full variable domain, in which reference TRBV5-1 and TRBJ2-3 provide the parts outside the CDR3, is KAGVTQTPRYLIKTRGQQVTLSCSPISGHRSVSWYQQTPGQGLQFLFEYFSETQRNKGNFPGRFSGRQFSNSRSEMNVSTLELGDSALYLCASKADTQYFGPGTRLTVL.

The V gene is TRBV20-1, the J gene TRBJ1-2; D gene ambiguous. Trimming shortened V by 5 bases and J by 3 bases, and 7 bases separated the two germline ends. Germline V gene lookup returns CDR1 DFQATT and CDR2 SNEGSKA (reference sequence). The CDR3 runs 11 residues. The CDR3 region is CSAGVDYGYTF. CDR3 DNA sequence: TGCAGTGCTGGAGTGGACTATGGCTACACCTTC.

The chain joins TRBV9 to TRBJ1-2; TRBD1 is a possible D gene (6 bases). The CDR3 spans 19 residues. Germline-derived CDR1 and CDR2 are SGDLS and YYNGEE. V gave up 0 bases and J gave up 4 bases, with 25 bases separating them. The CDR3 is CASSVGPQGWLSISYGYTF. In DNA, the CDR3 is TGTGCCAGCAGCGTAGGTCCACAGGGCTGGTTAAGTATTTCCTATGGCTACACCTTC.

V usage is TRBV28 and J usage is TRBJ2-5, with TRBD2 matching 10 bases. The trim removed 5 bases at V and 5 bases at J, leaving 11 bases unmatched. The CDR3 length is 16 residues. CDR1 and CDR2 from the germline V gene are MDHEN and SYDVKM. CDR3 loop: CASSVLAGGLRETQYF. DNA of the CDR3: TGTGCCAGCAGTGTTTTAGCGGGAGGCCTGCGCGAGACCCAGTACTTC. The entire variable domain, with the rest obtained from reference TRBV28 and TRBJ2-5, is as follows: DVKVTQSSRYLVKRTGEKVFLECVQDMDHENMFWYRQDPGLGLRLIYFSYDVKMKEKGDIPEGYSVSREKKERFSLILESASTNQTSMYLCASSVLAGGLRETQYFGPGTRLLVL.

The sample holds one count of this clone. This chain joins TRBV15 and TRBJ2-3; 8 bases line up with TRBD2. Losses at the gene ends were 0 bases for V and 2 bases for J; bases not matched to a gene: 7. In germline, CDR1 is LNHNV, CDR2 YYDKDF (reference sequence). This CDR3 is built from 17 residues. The CDR3: CATSREYLAGYTDTQYF. CDR3 nucleotides: TGTGCCACCAGCAGAGAATACCTAGCGGGTTACACAGATACGCAGTATTTT.

The chain recombines TRBV7-9 with TRBJ2-7; D is unclear. Looked up from germline, CDR1 is SEHNR and CDR2 is FQNEAQ (reference sequence). V was shortened by 5 bases and J by 2 bases, with 13 bases between the two germline ends. This CDR3 is built from 14 residues. CDR3 in amino acids: CASSPRSSPYEQYF. Written as DNA, the CDR3 is TGTGCCAGCAGCCCCCGCAGCTCCCCCTACGAGCAGTACTTC. The full variable domain, in which reference TRBV7-9 and TRBJ2-7 provide the parts outside the CDR3, is DTGVSQNPRHKITKRGQNVTFRCDPISEHNRLYWYRQTLGQGPEFLTYFQNEAQLEKSRLLSDRFSAERPKGSFSTLEIQRTEQGDSAMYLCASSPRSSPYEQYFGPGTRLTVT.

CDR3 bases: TGTGCCAGCAGTTTATCGGCCGGGCCCACAGGGCAGTTCTTC. Protein sequence: CASSLSAGPTGQFF. The chain recombines TRBV27 with TRBJ2-1; possibly TRBD1 for D (5 bases). The CDR3 has 14 residues. Germline CDR1 is MNHEY and CDR2 is SMNVEV (reference sequence). V dropped 0 bases and J dropped 12 bases, with 15 bases sitting between them.

V usage is TRBV5-4 and J usage is TRBJ2-3, with 12 bases that match TRBD2. This CDR3 has 15 residues. CDR1 is SGHNT and CDR2 is YYREEE in the germline V gene (reference sequence). With V trimmed by 4 bases and J by 4 bases, 4 bases remained unmatched. CDR3 sequence: CASSPTSGRPDTQYF. The CDR3 nucleotides are TGTGCCAGCAGCCCTACTAGCGGGAGGCCAGATACGCAGTATTTT.

For the CDR3, the DNA is TGTGCCAGCAGTTTTTGGGGGTCTGGAAACACCATATATTTT. Translation gives CASSFWGSGNTIYF. The J gene is TRBJ1-3, the V gene TRBV28; D may be TRBD1 (5 bases). Looked up from germline, CDR1 is MDHEN and CDR2 is SYDVKM. The CDR3 loop spans 14 amino acids. The V and J ends lost 3 bases and 1 base respectively, with 7 bases between them.

The V gene is TRBV27, the J gene TRBJ2-5; D is possibly TRBD1 (6 bases). V lost 6 bases, J lost 3 bases, and 14 bases lay in between. This CDR3 region has 14 residues. Looked up from germline, CDR1 is MNHEY and CDR2 is SMNVEV (reference sequence). In DNA form, the CDR3 reads TGTGCCAGCAGCCCCTTGGACAGAAAAGAGACCCAGTACTTC. It encodes CASSPLDRKETQYF.

The table lists this clone with a few counts. CDR3 in amino acids: CASSGGTTIHF. CDR3 in DNA: TGTGCCAGCAGTGGGGGTACTACAATCCACTTT. This rearrangement joins TRBV2 to TRBJ1-6; no reliable D call. The V end was cut by 4 bases, the J end by 17 bases, with 12 bases between. The CDR3 runs 11 residues. The germline gives CDR1 SNHLY, CDR2 FYNNEI.

This chain uses TRBV4-1 with TRBJ2-1, with D perhaps assigned TRBD1 or TRBD2 (5 bases each). Germline CDR1 MGHRA, CDR2 YSYEKL. V dropped 0 bases and J dropped 0 bases, with 12 bases sitting between them. The CDR3 covers 17 residues. CDR3 DNA: TGCGCCAGCAGCCAAGATGGGGCTAGCCCCTCCTACAATGAGCAGTTCTTC. It yields the protein CASSQDGASPSYNEQFF.

The V call is TRBV15, the J call TRBJ2-1; TRBD1 or TRBD2 may be the D gene (5 bases each). The germline V gene encodes CDR1 LNHNV and CDR2 YYDKDF (reference sequence). V lost 6 bases and J 6 bases, leaving 6 bases between the germline ends. The CDR3 runs to 11 residues. CDR3 sequence: CATRGVNEQFF. CDR3 sequence (DNA): TGTGCCACCAGGGGGGTCAATGAGCAGTTCTTC.

This clone was seen only a few times. This chain joins TRBV7-2 and TRBJ2-3; 9 nucleotides match TRBD2. CDR3 length: 19 amino acids. J gave up 0 bases and V 5 bases, and 15 bases lay outside the gene matches. Germline CDR1 and CDR2: SGHTA and FQGNSA. CDR3 in DNA: TGTGCCAGCAGCGCAAGGGGGCTAGCGGGGTTTACTAGCACAGATACGCAGTATTTT. Translation: CASSARGLAGFTSTDTQYF.

This chain connects TRBV19 to TRBJ1-4; 7 bases map to TRBD1. Germline V CDR1 and CDR2: LNHDA, SQIVND (reference sequence). The CDR3 totals 14 residues. V lost 6 bases to trimming and J lost 3 bases; unmatched junction nucleotides: 4. In nucleotides, the CDR3 is TGTGCCAGTAGGACGACAGGGTCTAATGAAAAACTGTTTTTT. This encodes CASRTTGSNEKLFF.

The rearrangement joins TRBV4-1 to TRBJ1-1; TRBD1 aligns across 7 bases. The germline V gene encodes CDR1 MGHRA and CDR2 YSYEKL. J gave up 7 bases and V 4 bases, and 18 bases lay outside the gene matches. This CDR3 comprises 17 residues. The CDR3 is CASSPYASGTGAGEAFF. DNA of the CDR3: TGCGCCAGCAGCCCCTATGCTTCAGGCACAGGGGCGGGTGAAGCTTTCTTT.

The chain employs TRBV4-1 and TRBJ1-6, with a weak D call TRBD1 (6 bases). Germline assignment: CDR1 MGHRA and CDR2 YSYEKL. This CDR3 comprises 19 residues. V dropped 1 base and J dropped 9 bases, with 25 bases sitting between them. The CDR3 nucleotides read TGCGCCAGCAGCCAAGTTACCTTTAGGCGTACAGGGCCTTCTTCACCCCTCCACTTT. It codes for CASSQVTFRRTGPSSPLHF.

The V call is TRBV2, the J call TRBJ1-5; 9 nucleotides align to TRBD1. This CDR3 comprises 15 residues. Trimming took 5 bases from V and 1 from J; bases not matched to a gene: 3. CDR1 and CDR2 (germline): SNHLY, FYNNEI. The CDR3 loop is CASSRDRGSNQPQHF. DNA for the CDR3: TGTGCCAGCAGTCGAGACAGGGGGAGCAATCAGCCCCAGCATTTT.